The present TCR beta chain was sequenced within a study of T cells in Graves' hyperthyroidism and ophthalmopathy. What was amplified from RNA transcripts were TCR beta CDR3 regions. The TCR CDR3 first-round RT-PCR relied on the HTBI primer set. TCRdb re-called the multiplex PCR reads with MiXCR, one entry per CDR3 protein. Here the sample spans about 840,000 distinct CDR3 sequences, 38% being singletons. General study results and limits: Ophthalmopathy, as predicted by the model, came a median roughly 6.3 months after the prediction. Most thyroid clonotypes that were expanded above 0.001 also turned up in blood.

For this clonotype: Its antigen is as yet unknown.

The hyperthyroidism was newly diagnosed and had lasted under 2 months; the patients were aged 18 to 65. Pregnant or lactating patients were excluded, as were those with uncontrolled infection or other autoimmune disease. The TCR was taken from a man aged 18 to 29 with Graves' hyperthyroidism. Material for sequencing was blood.

CDR3 loop: CAPYGGQGFHEQYF. The CDR3, as DNA: TGCGCCCCCTACGGGGGACAGGGCTTCCACGAGCAGTACTTC. This sequence joins TRBV10-1 and TRBJ2-7, with 9 bases aligning to TRBD1. Trimming removed 11 bases from V and 5 bases from J; junction bases left unmatched: 13. In germline, CDR1 is WNHNN, CDR2 SYGVQD (reference sequence). The CDR3 consists of 14 residues.